The rows below give T cell receptor beta chains drawn from one sample of a study of identical twins. TCRdb recomputed calls from the 5' RACE reads with MiXCR, one row per CDR3 protein. Of hundreds of thousands of distinct CDR3 sequences listed, about 7% are singletons. In addition, the sample was reused for a study of yellow fever vaccine responses in identical twins.

Sample: memory (CD45RO+) T cells sorted from blood. These TCRs come from a woman aged 18-29 years in good health. Both conserved end residues are part of each CDR3. The D gene is left open where the match is weak. Clone size is given for some rows only: seen once, a few or many times, or a class if the clone is expanded.

j_call: TRBJ2-1
v_call: TRBV7-8
clone_size: many
d_call: TRBD2
cdr3_aa: CASSLAETSRTGQFF
cdr3_nt: TGTGCCAGCAGCTTAGCCGAGACTAGCAGGACGGGGCAGTTCTTC

j_call: TRBJ2-1
v_call: TRBV6-5
clone_size: NA
d_call: NA
cdr3_aa: CASSYHGPARGGRSSEQFF
cdr3_nt: TGTGCCAGCAGTTACCACGGGCCAGCGCGCGGGGGCCGGTCTAGTGAGCAGTTCTTC

j_call: TRBJ2-1
v_call: TRBV19
clone_size: NA
d_call: TRBD1
cdr3_aa: CAKPGTGGWNEQFF
cdr3_nt: TGTGCCAAGCCCGGGACAGGGGGCTGGAATGAGCAGTTCTTC

j_call: TRBJ2-4
v_call: TRBV29-1
clone_size: many
d_call: NA
cdr3_aa: CSVVSGMGVKNIQYF
cdr3_nt: TGCAGCGTTGTTTCTGGGATGGGAGTCAAAAACATTCAGTACTTC

j_call: TRBJ2-3
v_call: TRBV27
clone_size: few
d_call: NA
cdr3_aa: CASRTTHGNTQYF
cdr3_nt: TGTGCCAGCAGAACGACTCATGGGAATACGCAGTATTTT

j_call: TRBJ2-1
v_call: TRBV10-2
clone_size: NA
d_call: TRBD1
cdr3_aa: CASTRDRVENEQFF
cdr3_nt: TGCGCCAGCACCCGGGACAGGGTTGAAAATGAGCAGTTCTTC

j_call: TRBJ2-1
v_call: TRBV15
clone_size: NA
d_call: TRBD2
cdr3_aa: CATTKVGLAAHRDYNEQFF
cdr3_nt: TGTGCCACCACTAAGGTCGGGCTAGCGGCTCACCGGGACTACAATGAGCAGTTCTTC

j_call: TRBJ2-1
v_call: TRBV3-1
clone_size: few
d_call: NA
cdr3_aa: CASSQASRGEQFF
cdr3_nt: TGTGCCAGCAGCCAAGCTTCTAGGGGCGAGCAGTTCTTC

j_call: TRBJ2-1
v_call: TRBV20-1
clone_size: many
d_call: NA
cdr3_aa: CSASLKTLNEQFF
cdr3_nt: TGCAGTGCTAGTTTGAAGACCCTCAATGAGCAGTTCTTC

j_call: TRBJ2-1
v_call: TRBV5-1
clone_size: many
d_call: TRBD2
cdr3_aa: CASTWGRQSGRASHEQFF
cdr3_nt: TGCGCCAGCACTTGGGGGAGGCAAAGCGGGAGAGCATCCCATGAGCAGTTCTTC

j_call: TRBJ2-7
v_call: TRBV3-1
clone_size: few
d_call: TRBD2
cdr3_aa: CASSQARTSGSKQYF
cdr3_nt: TGTGCCAGCAGCCAAGCGAGGACTAGCGGGAGCAAGCAGTACTTC

j_call: TRBJ1-6
v_call: TRBV4-1
clone_size: many
d_call: TRBD1
cdr3_aa: CASSPPGTANSPLHF
cdr3_nt: TGCGCCAGCAGCCCACCCGGGACAGCGAATTCACCCCTCCACTTT

j_call: TRBJ2-3
v_call: TRBV4-1
clone_size: NA
d_call: TRBD2
cdr3_aa: CASSQGGGMLPDTQYF
cdr3_nt: TGCGCCAGCAGCCAAGGGGGGGGGATGTTGCCAGATACGCAGTATTTT

j_call: TRBJ2-1
v_call: TRBV7-3
clone_size: NA
d_call: NA
cdr3_aa: CASSLSGQDRQFF
cdr3_nt: TGTGCCAGCAGCTTAAGTGGCCAGGATAGGCAGTTCTTC

j_call: TRBJ2-3
v_call: TRBV5-8
clone_size: few
d_call: TRBD2
cdr3_aa: CASSLGLAGGNTDTQYF
cdr3_nt: TGTGCCAGCAGCTTGGGCTTAGCGGGTGGAAACACAGATACGCAGTATTTT

j_call: TRBJ2-3
v_call: TRBV29-1
clone_size: few
d_call: TRBD2
cdr3_aa: CSVGPSGSGTDTQYF
cdr3_nt: TGCAGCGTTGGCCCTAGCGGGAGTGGCACAGATACGCAGTATTTT

j_call: TRBJ2-6
v_call: TRBV3-1
clone_size: NA
d_call: NA
cdr3_aa: CASSPAAGGGANVLTF
cdr3_nt: TGTGCCAGCAGCCCGGCAGCGGGCGGTGGGGCCAACGTCCTGACTTTC

j_call: TRBJ2-1
v_call: TRBV12-3/TRBV12-4
clone_size: many
d_call: TRBD1
cdr3_aa: CASSSGQGIANEQFF
cdr3_nt: TGTGCCAGCAGTTCGGGACAGGGAATAGCGAATGAGCAGTTCTTC

j_call: TRBJ1-1
v_call: TRBV7-8
clone_size: many
d_call: NA
cdr3_aa: CASSLGGRNTEAFF
cdr3_nt: TGTGCCAGCAGCTTAGGGGGTAGGAACACTGAAGCTTTCTTT

j_call: TRBJ1-4
v_call: TRBV12-3/TRBV12-4
clone_size: many
d_call: NA
cdr3_aa: CASSLGQTNEKLFF
cdr3_nt: TGTGCCAGCAGTTTAGGACAGACAAATGAAAAACTGTTTTTT

j_call: TRBJ2-1
v_call: TRBV29-1
clone_size: NA
d_call: NA
cdr3_aa: CSVGAHSPNNEQFF
cdr3_nt: TGCAGCGTTGGGGCCCATTCCCCTAACAATGAGCAGTTCTTC

j_call: TRBJ2-2
v_call: TRBV11-2
clone_size: many
d_call: NA
cdr3_aa: CASSLNRLTGELFF
cdr3_nt: TGTGCCAGCAGCTTAAACAGACTCACCGGGGAGCTGTTTTTT

j_call: TRBJ2-3
v_call: TRBV9
clone_size: many
d_call: TRBD2
cdr3_aa: CASSVNPSGGADTQYF
cdr3_nt: TGTGCCAGCAGCGTAAACCCGAGCGGGGGGGCGGATACGCAGTATTTT

j_call: TRBJ2-1
v_call: TRBV14
clone_size: few
d_call: NA
cdr3_aa: CASSQGSYSLSNEQFF
cdr3_nt: TGTGCCAGCAGCCAAGGTTCGTACAGCCTGTCCAATGAGCAGTTCTTC

j_call: TRBJ2-2
v_call: TRBV18
clone_size: few
d_call: NA
cdr3_aa: CASSPPLDRSGELFF
cdr3_nt: TGTGCCAGCTCACCACCCCTAGACAGATCCGGGGAGCTGTTTTTT

j_call: TRBJ2-2
v_call: TRBV11-3
clone_size: few
d_call: TRBD2
cdr3_aa: CASSFGTSGYTGELFF
cdr3_nt: TGTGCCAGCAGCTTTGGTACTAGCGGTTACACCGGGGAGCTGTTTTTT

j_call: TRBJ2-2
v_call: TRBV7-2
clone_size: many
d_call: NA
cdr3_aa: CASSLAQGFVTGELFF
cdr3_nt: TGTGCCAGCAGCTTAGCGCAAGGGTTTGTCACCGGGGAGCTGTTTTTT

j_call: TRBJ2-7
v_call: TRBV6-1
clone_size: few
d_call: TRBD2
cdr3_aa: CASSPSTSGRAEQYF
cdr3_nt: TGTGCCAGCAGTCCGTCGACTAGCGGGAGAGCTGAGCAGTACTTC

j_call: TRBJ1-4
v_call: TRBV2
clone_size: many
d_call: NA
cdr3_aa: CASSEDPTNEKLFF
cdr3_nt: TGTGCCAGCAGTGAAGACCCAACTAATGAAAAACTGTTTTTT

j_call: TRBJ2-1
v_call: TRBV5-1
clone_size: many
d_call: NA
cdr3_aa: CASSLEGGPYNEQFF
cdr3_nt: TGCGCCAGCAGCTTGGAAGGCGGGCCTTACAATGAGCAGTTCTTC

j_call: TRBJ1-1
v_call: TRBV18
clone_size: many
d_call: NA
cdr3_aa: CASSPPGRNTEAFF
cdr3_nt: TGTGCCAGCTCACCACCGGGCAGAAACACTGAAGCTTTCTTT

j_call: TRBJ1-5
v_call: TRBV2
clone_size: NA
d_call: TRBD1
cdr3_aa: CASGRDRDSQPQHF
cdr3_nt: TGTGCCAGCGGGCGGGACAGGGACTCTCAGCCCCAGCATTTT

j_call: TRBJ1-1
v_call: TRBV5-1
clone_size: many
d_call: NA
cdr3_aa: CASSKSGAPLEAFF
cdr3_nt: TGCGCCAGCAGCAAGTCGGGGGCTCCACTTGAAGCTTTCTTT

j_call: TRBJ2-5
v_call: TRBV7-3
clone_size: few
d_call: NA
cdr3_aa: CASSPGHGETQYF
cdr3_nt: TGTGCCAGCAGCCCTGGACATGGGGAGACCCAGTACTTC

j_call: TRBJ1-1
v_call: TRBV5-4
clone_size: few
d_call: NA
cdr3_aa: CASNFGVGLENTEAFF
cdr3_nt: TGTGCCAGCAACTTCGGAGTGGGGTTGGAGAACACTGAAGCTTTCTTT

j_call: TRBJ1-3
v_call: TRBV18
clone_size: NA
d_call: TRBD1
cdr3_aa: CASARGLGNTIYF
cdr3_nt: TGTGCCAGCGCCAGGGGGCTTGGAAACACCATATATTTT

j_call: TRBJ1-1
v_call: TRBV6-1
clone_size: NA
d_call: NA
cdr3_aa: CASSEAGYAEAFF
cdr3_nt: TGTGCCAGCAGTGAAGCTGGTTACGCTGAAGCTTTCTTT

j_call: TRBJ1-1
v_call: TRBV3-1
clone_size: NA
d_call: NA
cdr3_aa: CASSQGDLPASFF
cdr3_nt: TGTGCCAGCAGCCAAGGGGATCTCCCAGCATCTTTCTTT

j_call: TRBJ2-7
v_call: TRBV7-8
clone_size: NA
d_call: NA
cdr3_aa: CASSVAVTYEQYF
cdr3_nt: TGTGCCAGCAGCGTAGCGGTTACCTACGAGCAGTACTTC

j_call: TRBJ2-5
v_call: TRBV24-1
clone_size: few
d_call: TRBD1
cdr3_aa: CATSDSGQGRETQYF
cdr3_nt: TGTGCCACCAGTGACTCGGGACAGGGACGGGAGACCCAGTACTTC

j_call: TRBJ2-3
v_call: TRBV10-3
clone_size: many
d_call: NA
cdr3_aa: CAISVQGTGMNTQYF
cdr3_nt: TGTGCCATCAGTGTACAGGGTACAGGAATGAATACGCAGTATTTT

j_call: TRBJ2-7
v_call: TRBV29-1
clone_size: few
d_call: NA
cdr3_aa: CSAKQVDEQYF
cdr3_nt: TGCAGCGCTAAACAGGTGGACGAGCAGTACTTC

j_call: TRBJ2-7
v_call: TRBV14
clone_size: many
d_call: NA
cdr3_aa: CASSQGPYEQYF
cdr3_nt: TGTGCCAGCAGCCAAGGACCCTACGAGCAGTACTTC

j_call: TRBJ2-5
v_call: TRBV20-1
clone_size: few
d_call: TRBD2
cdr3_aa: CSARPIAGFQETQYF
cdr3_nt: TGCAGTGCTAGACCCATAGCGGGATTTCAAGAGACCCAGTACTTC

j_call: TRBJ2-1
v_call: TRBV5-1
clone_size: many
d_call: TRBD2
cdr3_aa: CASSWGPGGSSYNEQFF
cdr3_nt: TGCGCCAGCAGCTGGGGCCCGGGGGGGAGCTCCTACAATGAGCAGTTCTTC

j_call: TRBJ2-2
v_call: TRBV12-3/TRBV12-4
clone_size: many
d_call: TRBD1
cdr3_aa: CASSHQGASNTGELFF
cdr3_nt: TGTGCCAGCAGTCATCAGGGGGCCTCGAACACCGGGGAGCTGTTTTTT

j_call: TRBJ1-1
v_call: TRBV5-1
clone_size: many
d_call: NA
cdr3_aa: CASSFQGYGDTEAFF
cdr3_nt: TGCGCCAGCAGCTTCCAGGGGTACGGGGACACTGAAGCTTTCTTT

j_call: TRBJ1-5
v_call: TRBV28
clone_size: few
d_call: NA
cdr3_aa: CASQDSNQPQHF
cdr3_nt: TGTGCCAGTCAAGATAGCAATCAGCCCCAGCATTTT

j_call: TRBJ1-2
v_call: TRBV20-1
clone_size: NA
d_call: TRBD1
cdr3_aa: CSAGDGQGVYGYTF
cdr3_nt: TGCAGTGCTGGGGACGGACAGGGGGTTTATGGCTACACCTTC

j_call: TRBJ2-5
v_call: TRBV10-3
clone_size: few
d_call: TRBD2
cdr3_aa: CAISESSPSGKETQYF
cdr3_nt: TGTGCCATCAGTGAGTCCAGCCCTAGCGGTAAAGAGACCCAGTACTTC

j_call: TRBJ2-2
v_call: TRBV7-9
clone_size: many
d_call: TRBD2
cdr3_aa: CASRPPGLAGDTGELFF
cdr3_nt: TGTGCCAGCAGACCACCGGGACTAGCGGGAGACACCGGGGAGCTGTTTTTT

j_call: TRBJ2-2
v_call: TRBV11-2
clone_size: few
d_call: TRBD2
cdr3_aa: CASSLEAGLAGWAGELFF
cdr3_nt: TGTGCCAGCAGCTTAGAGGCCGGACTAGCGGGATGGGCCGGGGAGCTGTTTTTT

j_call: TRBJ2-1
v_call: TRBV10-2
clone_size: NA
d_call: TRBD2
cdr3_aa: CASSDPLAANYNEQFF
cdr3_nt: TGCGCCAGCAGTGACCCTCTAGCGGCCAATTACAATGAGCAGTTCTTC

j_call: TRBJ1-5
v_call: TRBV7-8
clone_size: few
d_call: NA
cdr3_aa: CASSSGGSFNQPQHF
cdr3_nt: TGTGCCAGCAGCTCGGGTGGGAGCTTCAATCAGCCCCAGCATTTT

j_call: TRBJ2-3
v_call: TRBV10-3
clone_size: many
d_call: NA
cdr3_aa: CAISGLAGQKTDTQYF
cdr3_nt: TGTGCCATCAGTGGCCTGGCGGGACAGAAGACAGATACGCAGTATTTT

j_call: TRBJ1-6
v_call: TRBV3-1
clone_size: NA
d_call: NA
cdr3_aa: CASSLHGAHHHF
cdr3_nt: TGTGCCAGCAGCCTCCACGGGGCCCACCACCACTTT

j_call: TRBJ2-5
v_call: TRBV15
clone_size: NA
d_call: TRBD1
cdr3_aa: CATSRPSTGEESQYF
cdr3_nt: TGTGCCACCAGCAGACCAAGTACAGGGGAAGAGAGCCAGTACTTC

j_call: TRBJ2-2
v_call: TRBV11-3
clone_size: few
d_call: NA
cdr3_aa: CASSVGVTGELFF
cdr3_nt: TGTGCCAGCAGCGTAGGGGTAACCGGGGAGCTGTTTTTT

j_call: TRBJ1-2
v_call: TRBV4-1
clone_size: many
d_call: NA
cdr3_aa: CASSHKEGGRRIGYGYTF
cdr3_nt: TGCGCCAGCAGCCACAAGGAAGGGGGACGGCGAATTGGCTATGGCTACACCTTC

j_call: TRBJ2-3
v_call: TRBV18
clone_size: NA
d_call: NA
cdr3_aa: CASSWGQDTDTQYF
cdr3_nt: TGTGCCAGCTCATGGGGGCAGGACACAGATACGCAGTATTTT